The source of this T cell receptor beta chain is a study of shared clonotypes between healthy human individuals. Study observations and caveats: The represented genetic and exposure-history diversity was limited by the small number of donors.

To note about this clone: Its antigen is not known.

The CDR3 covers 16 residues. Trimming left V 0 bases short and J 4 bases short, with 13 bases between. In germline, CDR1 is MNHEY, CDR2 SVGAGI. The repertoire was sequenced with immunoSEQ multiplex PCR; TCRdb's copy has only in-frame clones and lacks some. The data contain about 2 million clones, 90% to 95% of them singletons. The receptor was isolated from a man aged 18-30 years in good health. The chain recombines TRBV6-5 with TRBJ2-1, with D possibly matching TRBD1 (6 bases). The sequenced material came from naive CD4+ T cells sorted from blood. Regarding subset: CD45RA+ positively selected. DNA of the CDR3: TGTGCCAGCAGTTACTCGGGGCAGGGGTCTTACAATGAGCAGTTCTTC. It specifies CASSYSGQGSYNEQFF.